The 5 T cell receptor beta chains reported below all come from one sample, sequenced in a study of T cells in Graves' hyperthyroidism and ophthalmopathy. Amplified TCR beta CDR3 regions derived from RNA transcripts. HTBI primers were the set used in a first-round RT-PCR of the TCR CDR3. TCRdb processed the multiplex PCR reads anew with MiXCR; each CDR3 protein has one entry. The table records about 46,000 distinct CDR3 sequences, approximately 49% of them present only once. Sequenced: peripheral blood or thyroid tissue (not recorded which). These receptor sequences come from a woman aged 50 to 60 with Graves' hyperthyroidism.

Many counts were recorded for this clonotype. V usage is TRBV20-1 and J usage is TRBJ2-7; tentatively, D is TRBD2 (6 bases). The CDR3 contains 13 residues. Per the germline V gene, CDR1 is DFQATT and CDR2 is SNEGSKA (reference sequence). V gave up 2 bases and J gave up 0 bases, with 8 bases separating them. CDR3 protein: CSARPGSSYEQYF. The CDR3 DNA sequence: TGCAGTGCTAGACCCGGGAGCTCCTACGAGCAGTACTTC.

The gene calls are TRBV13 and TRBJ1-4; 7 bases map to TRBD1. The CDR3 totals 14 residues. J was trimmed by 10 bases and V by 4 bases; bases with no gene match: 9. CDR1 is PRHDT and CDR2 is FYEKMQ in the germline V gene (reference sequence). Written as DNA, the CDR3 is TGTGCCAGCAGCTCGACAGGGCTTCAAGGAAAACTGTTTTTT. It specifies CASSSTGLQGKLFF. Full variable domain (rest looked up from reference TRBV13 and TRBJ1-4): AAGVIQSPRHLIKEKRETATLKCYPIPRHDTVYWYQQGPGQDPQFLISFYEKMQSDKGSIPDRFSAQQFSDYHSELNMSSLELGDSALYFCASSSTGLQGKLFFGSGTQLSVL.

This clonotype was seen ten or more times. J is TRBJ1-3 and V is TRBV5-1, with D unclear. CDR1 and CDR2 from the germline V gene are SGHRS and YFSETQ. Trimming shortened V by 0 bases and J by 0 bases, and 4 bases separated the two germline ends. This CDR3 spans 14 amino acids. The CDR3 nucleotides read TGCGCCAGCAGCTTGGAGGCCTCTGGAAACACCATATATTTT. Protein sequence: CASSLEASGNTIYF.

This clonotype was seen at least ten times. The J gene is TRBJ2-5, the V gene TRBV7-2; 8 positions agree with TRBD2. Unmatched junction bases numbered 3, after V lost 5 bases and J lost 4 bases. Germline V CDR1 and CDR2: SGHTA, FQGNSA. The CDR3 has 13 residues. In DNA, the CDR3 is TGTGCCAGCAGCCCCGGGACTAGAGAGACCCAGTACTTC. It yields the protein CASSPGTRETQYF. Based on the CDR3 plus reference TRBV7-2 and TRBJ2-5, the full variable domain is GAGVSQSPSNKVTEKGKDVELRCDPISGHTALYWYRQSLGQGLEFLIYFQGNSAPDKSGLPSDRFSAERTGGSVSTLTIQRTQQEDSAVYLCASSPGTRETQYFGPGTRLLVL.

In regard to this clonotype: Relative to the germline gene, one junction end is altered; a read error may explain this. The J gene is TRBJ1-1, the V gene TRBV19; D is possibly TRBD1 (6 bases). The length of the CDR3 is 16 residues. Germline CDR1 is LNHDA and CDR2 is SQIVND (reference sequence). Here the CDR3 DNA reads TGTGCCAGTAGTCTATGGGGACAACTGATGAACACTGCAGCTTTCTTT. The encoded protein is CASSLWGQLMNTAAFF.